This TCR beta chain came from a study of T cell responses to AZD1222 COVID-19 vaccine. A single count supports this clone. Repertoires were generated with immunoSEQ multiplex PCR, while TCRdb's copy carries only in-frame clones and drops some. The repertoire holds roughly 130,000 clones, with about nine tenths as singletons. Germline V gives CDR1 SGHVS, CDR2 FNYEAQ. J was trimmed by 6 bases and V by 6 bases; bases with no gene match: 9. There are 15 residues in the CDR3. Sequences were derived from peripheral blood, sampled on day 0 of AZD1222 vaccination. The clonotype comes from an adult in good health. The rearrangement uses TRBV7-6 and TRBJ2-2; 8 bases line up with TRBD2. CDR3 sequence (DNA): TGTGCCAGCAGTGGCCGGGGGGGGACGTCCGGGGAGCTGTTTTTT. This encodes CASSGRGGTSGELFF.